This T cell receptor (beta chain) came from a study of regulatory T cells in long-lasting Graves disease. To make TCR beta libraries, researchers used iRepertoire HTBI primers and Arm-PCR of CDR3 regions. TCRdb fed the multiplex PCR reads into MiXCR, producing one record per CDR3 protein. The sample carries 350,000 to 550,000 distinct CDR3 sequences, about 14% recorded once. The germline CDR1 and CDR2 sequences are ENHRY and SYGVKD. CDR3 size: 17 residues. V lost 2 bases, J lost 5 bases, and 7 bases stayed unmatched. Specified time point: newly diagnosed GD, antithyroid drugs for less than 3 months. There was RNA extracted from PBMCs, and the TCR library was made from it. This clonotype was counted a few times. This sample was shared with a second study, whose subject was T cells in Graves' hyperthyroidism and ophthalmopathy.

The input for sequencing was peripheral blood mononuclear cells (PBMCs), taken at new diagnosis, from a patient treated with antithyroid drugs. The source is a woman between 45 and 65 years old with Graves disease. The J gene is TRBJ2-3, the V gene TRBV10-3; 13 bases are a match to TRBD2. The CDR3 spells CAISETWTSGSQDTQYF. The CDR3 DNA reads TGTGCCATCAGTGAGACATGGACTAGCGGGAGTCAAGATACGCAGTATTTT.